This T cell receptor beta chain was captured by sequencing in a study of T cell responses to AZD1222 COVID-19 vaccine. Only in-frame clones appear in the TCRdb table, and some are missing; sequencing was by immunoSEQ multiplex PCR. This sample has approximately 180,000 clones; approximately 90% occur once, and the top ten carry roughly 26%. CDR3 length equals 15 residues. Per germline, CDR1 SGHTA and CDR2 FQGNSA. V dropped 5 bases and J dropped 13; count of bases not matched to a gene: 9. A word on this clone: What it binds is not known.

Study-level findings and limits: Targeting of unmutated variant regions was reportedly seen in nearly half of spike-specific TCRs. Repertoires were sampled only after the peak T cell response.

Specimen: peripheral blood, collected 28 days after the second AZD1222 dose. The chain links TRBV7-2 to TRBJ2-1, with 15 bases identical to TRBD2. The TCR comes from an adult who received the AZD1222 COVID-19 vaccine. The chain's CDR3 is CASSPRTSGRVEQFF. The CDR3 coding sequence is TGTGCCAGCAGCCCCCGGACTAGCGGGAGGGTTGAACAGTTCTTC.